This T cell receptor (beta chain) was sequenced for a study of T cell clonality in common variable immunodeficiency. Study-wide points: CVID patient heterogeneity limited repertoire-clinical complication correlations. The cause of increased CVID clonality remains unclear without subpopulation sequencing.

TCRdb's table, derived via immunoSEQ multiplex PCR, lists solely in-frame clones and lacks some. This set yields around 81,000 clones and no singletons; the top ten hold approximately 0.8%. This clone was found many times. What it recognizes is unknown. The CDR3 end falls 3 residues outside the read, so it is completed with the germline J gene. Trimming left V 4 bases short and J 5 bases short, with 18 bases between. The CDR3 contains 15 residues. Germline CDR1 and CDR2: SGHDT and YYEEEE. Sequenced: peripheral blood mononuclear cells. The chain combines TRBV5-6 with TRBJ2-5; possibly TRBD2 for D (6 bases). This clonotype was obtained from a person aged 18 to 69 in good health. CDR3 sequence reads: CASSRGSRTRETQYF. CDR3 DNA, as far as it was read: TGTGCCAGCAGCCGGGGGTCGAGAACCCGGGAGACC.